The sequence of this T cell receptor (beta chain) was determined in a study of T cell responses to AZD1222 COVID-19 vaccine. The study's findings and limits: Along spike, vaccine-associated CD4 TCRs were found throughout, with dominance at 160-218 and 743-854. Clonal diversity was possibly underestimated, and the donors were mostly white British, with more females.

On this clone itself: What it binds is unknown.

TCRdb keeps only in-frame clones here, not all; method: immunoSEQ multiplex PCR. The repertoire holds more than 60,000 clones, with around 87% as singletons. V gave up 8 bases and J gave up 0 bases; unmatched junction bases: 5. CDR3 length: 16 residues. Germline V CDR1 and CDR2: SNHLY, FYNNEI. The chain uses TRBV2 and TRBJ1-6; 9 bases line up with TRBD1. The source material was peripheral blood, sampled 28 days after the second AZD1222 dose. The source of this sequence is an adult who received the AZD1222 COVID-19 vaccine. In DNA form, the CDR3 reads TGTGCCAGCGCGGGACAGGGAGGCTCCTATAATTCACCCCTCCACTTT. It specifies CASAGQGGSYNSPLHF.